This T cell receptor (beta chain) stems from a study of graft-versus-host responses after intestinal transplantation. Overall study context: Once they had received anti-thymocyte globulin induction, all recipients took tacrolimus and steroids for two to three years.

Profiled with immunoSEQ multiplex PCR; TCRdb holds only in-frame clones, not every one. The sample holds roughly 50,000 clones, nearly 95% seen once. For this clone: Its specificity is not known.

The receptor was isolated from a human donor who was the organ donor for an intestinal transplant. Sequenced here: unstimulated CD4+ T cells sorted from spleen or lymph node cells, sampled before transplant.

This CDR3 reads CASSYRRESYEQYF. The CDR3 bases are TGTGCCAGCAGTTACCGGCGGGAGTCCTACGAGCAGTACTTC. The V gene is TRBV6-5, the J gene TRBJ2-7; TRBD2 aligns across 7 bases. V shed 2 bases, J shed 1 base, and the junction held 2 bases outside the gene matches. The CDR3 extends over 14 amino acids. The germline gives CDR1 MNHEY, CDR2 SVGAGI.